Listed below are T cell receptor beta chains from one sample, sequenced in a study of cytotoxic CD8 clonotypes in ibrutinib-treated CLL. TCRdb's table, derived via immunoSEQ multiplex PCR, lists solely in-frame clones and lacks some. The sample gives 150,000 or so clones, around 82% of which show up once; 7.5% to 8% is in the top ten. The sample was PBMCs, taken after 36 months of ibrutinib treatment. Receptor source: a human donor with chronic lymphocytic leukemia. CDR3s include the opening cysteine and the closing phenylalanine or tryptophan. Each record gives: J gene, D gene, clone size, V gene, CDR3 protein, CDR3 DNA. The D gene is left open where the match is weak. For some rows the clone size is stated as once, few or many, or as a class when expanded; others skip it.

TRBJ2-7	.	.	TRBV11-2	CASSLERLAGTYEQYF	TGTGCCAGCAGCTTAGAGCGGCTGGCGGGAACCTACGAGCAGTACTTC
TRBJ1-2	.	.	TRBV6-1	CAITKERARGYGYTF	TGTGCCATAACGAAAGAAAGGGCGCGCGGCTATGGCTACACCTTC
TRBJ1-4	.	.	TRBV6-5	CASSYSTTSYNEKLFF	TGTGCCAGCAGTTACTCGACGACCAGCTATAATGAAAAACTGTTTTTT
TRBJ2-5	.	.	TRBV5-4	CASSGETQYF	TGTGCCAGCAGCGGGGAGACCCAGTACTTC
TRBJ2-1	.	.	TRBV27	CASNNYGNEQFF	TGTGCCAGTAACAATTACGGTAATGAGCAGTTCTTC
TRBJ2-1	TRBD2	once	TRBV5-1	CASSLVALAGGNEQFF	TGCGCCAGCAGCTTGGTGGCTCTAGCGGGGGGCAATGAGCAGTTCTTC
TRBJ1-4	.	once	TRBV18	CASSPLAGRFVELFF	TGTGCCAGCTCACCGCTCGCAGGGCGCTTTGTGGAACTGTTTTTT
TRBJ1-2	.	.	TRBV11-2	CASSLVPGAMGYGYTF	TGTGCCAGCAGCTTAGTACCAGGGGCTATGGGCTATGGCTACACCTTC
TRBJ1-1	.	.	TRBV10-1	CASGRTGSPEAFF	TGCGCCAGCGGACGAACAGGGAGTCCTGAAGCTTTCTTT
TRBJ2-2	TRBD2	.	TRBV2	CASKFGGSVTGELFF	TGTGCCAGCAAGTTTGGCGGGAGTGTCACCGGGGAGCTGTTTTTT
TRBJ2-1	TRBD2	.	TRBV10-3	CASQVGGGGNEQFF	TGTGCCTCCCAAGTCGGGGGGGGAGGCAATGAGCAGTTCTTC
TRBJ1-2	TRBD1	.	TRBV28	CASRKPPGQGYYGYTF	TGTGCCAGCAGAAAACCCCCGGGACAGGGGTACTATGGCTACACCTTC
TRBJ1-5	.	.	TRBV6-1	CASRGSNQPQHF	TGTGCCAGCAGGGGTAGCAATCAGCCCCAGCATTTT
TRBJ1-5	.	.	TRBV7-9	CASSTDSQPQHF	TGTGCCAGCAGCACCGACAGTCAGCCCCAGCATTTT
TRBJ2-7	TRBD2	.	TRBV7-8	CASSLRAGANRGEQYF	TGTGCCAGCAGCTTACGGGCGGGAGCTAACCGGGGGGAGCAGTACTTC
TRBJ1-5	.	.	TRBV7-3	CASSRGDQPQHF	TGTGCCAGCAGCCGTGGGGATCAGCCCCAGCATTTT
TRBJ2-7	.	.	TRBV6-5	CASSLPGHSYEQYF	TGTGCCAGCAGTTTACCGGGACACTCCTACGAGCAGTACTTC
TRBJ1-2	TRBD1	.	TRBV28	CASSFSDRPNYGYTF	TGTGCCAGCAGTTTCTCGGACAGGCCTAACTATGGCTACACCTTC
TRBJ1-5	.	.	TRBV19	CASSISWGKPQHF	TGTGCCAGTAGTATATCTTGGGGGAAGCCCCAGCATTTT
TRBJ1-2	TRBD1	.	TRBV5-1	CASSLQGDYGYTF	TGCGCCAGCAGCTTGCAGGGGGACTATGGCTACACCTTC
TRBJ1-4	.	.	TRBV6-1	CASSEPGRHEKLFF	TGTGCCAGCAGTGAGCCAGGGCGTCACGAAAAACTGTTTTTT
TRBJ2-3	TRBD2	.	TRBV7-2	CASSYTLVAGDSSTDTQYF	TGTGCCAGCAGCTATACCCTGGTAGCGGGGGACTCTAGCACAGATACGCAGTATTTT
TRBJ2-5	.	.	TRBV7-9	CASSFDNHQETQYF	TGTGCCAGCAGCTTTGACAACCACCAAGAGACCCAGTACTTC
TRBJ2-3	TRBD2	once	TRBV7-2	CASSLGLAGQYTQYF	TGTGCCAGCAGCTTAGGACTAGCGGGGCAATATACGCAGTATTTT
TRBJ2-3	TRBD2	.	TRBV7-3	CASSKGLAGVTDTQYF	TGTGCCAGCAGCAAGGGACTAGCGGGAGTCACAGATACGCAGTATTTT
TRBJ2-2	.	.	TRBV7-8	CASSLGVTTTGELFF	TGTGCCAGCAGCTTAGGTGTGACAACGACCGGGGAGCTGTTTTTT
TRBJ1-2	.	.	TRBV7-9	CASRGGQINYGYTF	TGTGCCAGCAGAGGAGGACAGATAAACTATGGCTACACCTTC
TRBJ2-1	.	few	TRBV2	CASSDGLAWNEQFF	TGTGCCAGCAGTGACGGCCTGGCGTGGAATGAGCAGTTCTTC
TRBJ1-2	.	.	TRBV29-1	CSVEMGAGTGYTF	TGCAGCGTTGAAATGGGGGCCGGGACTGGCTACACCTTC
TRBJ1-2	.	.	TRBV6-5	CATTRTPGYGYTF	TGTGCCACCACCCGCACTCCAGGCTATGGCTACACCTTC
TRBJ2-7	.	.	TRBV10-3	CAISESGRYEQYF	TGTGCCATCAGTGAGTCGGGGCGCTACGAGCAGTACTTC
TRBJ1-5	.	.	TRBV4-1	CASSQVEGHNQPQHF	TGCGCCAGCAGCCAAGTGGAGGGGCACAATCAGCCCCAGCATTTT
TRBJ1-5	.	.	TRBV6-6	CATGNQPQHF	TGTGCCACCGGCAATCAGCCCCAGCATTTT
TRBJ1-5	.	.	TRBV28	CASRGANQPQHF	TGTGCCAGTCGAGGGGCAAATCAGCCCCAGCATTTT
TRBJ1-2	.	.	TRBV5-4	CASSIPNSLDYGYTF	TGTGCCAGCAGTATCCCCAACAGCCTAGACTATGGCTACACCTTC
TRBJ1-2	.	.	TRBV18	CASSPPGLTTKGYTF	TGTGCCAGCTCACCTCCAGGGCTTACTACGAAGGGCTACACCTTC
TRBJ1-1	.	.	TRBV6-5	CASLDGDMNTEAFF	TGTGCCAGCTTGGACGGGGACATGAACACTGAAGCTTTCTTT
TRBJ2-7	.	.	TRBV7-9	CASSFFAGSYEQYF	TGTGCCAGCAGCTTTTTCGCGGGAAGCTACGAGCAGTACTTC
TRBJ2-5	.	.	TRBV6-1	CASSDAGRETQYF	TGTGCCAGCAGTGATGCAGGGAGAGAGACCCAGTACTTC
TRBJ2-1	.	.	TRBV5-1	CASSPDVGGSSYNEQFF	TGCGCCAGCAGCCCCGACGTTGGGGGTTCCTCCTACAATGAGCAGTTCTTC